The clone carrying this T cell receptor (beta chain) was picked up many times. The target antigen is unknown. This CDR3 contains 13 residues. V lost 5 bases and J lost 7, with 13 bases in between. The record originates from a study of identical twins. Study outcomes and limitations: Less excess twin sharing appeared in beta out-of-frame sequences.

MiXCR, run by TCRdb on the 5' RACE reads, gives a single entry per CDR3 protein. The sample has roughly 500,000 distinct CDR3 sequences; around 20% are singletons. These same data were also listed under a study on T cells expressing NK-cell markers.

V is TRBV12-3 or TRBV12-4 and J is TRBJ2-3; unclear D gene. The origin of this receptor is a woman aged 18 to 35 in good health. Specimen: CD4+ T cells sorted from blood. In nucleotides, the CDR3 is TGTGCCAGCAGTCTCACCCCTTCCAATACGCAGTATTTT. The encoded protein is CASSLTPSNTQYF.